This is a list of T cell receptor beta chains from one sample in a study of blood T cell repertoires in COVID-19. Some clones are missing from TCRdb's copy, which holds only in-frame ones; the method was immunoSEQ multiplex PCR. The sample has 180,000 or so clones, about four fifths seen once. Sequences were obtained from peripheral blood. The receptors come from a woman aged 65 to 85 with acute or convalescent COVID-19. The CDR3 runs from the conserved cysteine through the conserved F or W. A D gene is named only where the DNA matches it firmly. A row's size may be missing; if present it is once, few, many or a size class.

D gene,V gene,clone size,J gene,CDR3 protein,CDR3 DNA
NA,TRBV11-3,NA,TRBJ2-1,CASSLTYGSYNEQFF,TGTGCCAGCAGCTTAACCTACGGGAGTTACAATGAGCAGTTCTTC
NA,TRBV3-1/TRBV3-2,few,TRBJ1-2,CASSQGGVYGYTF,TGTGCCAGCAGCCAAGGGGGGGTATATGGCTACACCTTC
NA,TRBV18,NA,TRBJ2-1,CASSSGGNNEQFF,TGTGCCAGCTCGTCAGGGGGGAACAATGAGCAGTTCTTC
TRBD2,TRBV10-3,NA,TRBJ2-3,CATRAGATDTQYF,TGTGCCACCCGAGCGGGGGCCACAGATACGCAGTATTTT
TRBD1,TRBV4-3,NA,TRBJ1-3,CASSQDRTGGSGNTIYF,TGCGCCAGCAGCCAAGATCGAACAGGGGGGTCTGGAAACACCATATATTTT
NA,TRBV4-2,NA,TRBJ1-4,CASSQDTGGTNEKLFF,TGTGCCAGCAGCCAAGATACGGGAGGCACTAATGAAAAACTGTTTTTT
TRBD2,TRBV30,NA,TRBJ2-1,CAWSSGGIDEQFF,TGTGCCTGGAGTAGCGGGGGGATCGATGAGCAGTTCTTC
NA,TRBV11-3,NA,TRBJ2-7,CASSPGGGQGYEQYF,TGTGCCAGCAGCCCCGGGGGGGGACAGGGCTACGAGCAGTACTTC
NA,TRBV4-2,NA,TRBJ2-7,CASSQDRGPYEQYF,TGTGCCAGCAGCCAAGACCGGGGTCCCTACGAGCAGTACTTC
NA,TRBV18,NA,TRBJ1-2,CASSPGSFYGYTF,TGTGCCAGCTCTCCTGGGAGTTTCTATGGCTACACCTTC
TRBD1,TRBV28,NA,TRBJ2-5,CASREGAHKETQYF,TGTGCCAGCAGAGAGGGGGCGCATAAAGAGACCCAGTACTTC
TRBD1,TRBV28,NA,TRBJ1-1,CASNRPGQGRTEAFF,TGTGCCAGCAATCGCCCGGGACAGGGGAGGACTGAAGCTTTCTTT
NA,TRBV28,NA,TRBJ1-2,CASSLPTTTLNYGYTF,TGTGCCAGCAGCCTACCTACAACTACTCTCAACTATGGCTACACCTTC
TRBD2,TRBV27,NA,TRBJ2-7,CASSPGLAGVEQYF,TGTGCCAGCAGTCCTGGACTAGCGGGAGTGGAGCAGTACTTC
TRBD2,TRBV9,NA,TRBJ2-3,CASSALAEADTQYF,TGTGCCAGCAGCGCACTAGCGGAGGCAGATACGCAGTATTTT
NA,TRBV4-1,NA,TRBJ2-3,CASSPQLTDTQYF,TGCGCCAGCAGCCCACAGCTCACAGATACGCAGTATTTT
TRBD1,TRBV20-1,once,TRBJ1-1,CSAKGQGGAFF,TGCAGTGCTAAGGGACAGGGGGGAGCTTTCTTT
NA,TRBV7-2,NA,TRBJ2-5,CASSAGQLKETQYF,TGTGCCAGCAGCGCGGGACAGCTTAAAGAGACCCAGTACTTC
NA,TRBV24-1,NA,TRBJ1-2,CATSDRQDGRTNYGYTF,TGTGCCACCAGTGATCGACAGGACGGCCGAACTAACTATGGCTACACCTTC
NA,TRBV6-5,NA,TRBJ1-5,CASRTVRDSNQPQHF,TGTGCCAGCAGGACAGTGCGGGATAGCAATCAGCCCCAGCATTTT
TRBD1,TRBV10-3,NA,TRBJ1-2,CAIRGAGQESYGYTF,TGTGCCATCAGGGGCGCCGGACAGGAGTCCTATGGCTACACCTTC
TRBD2,TRBV6-5,NA,TRBJ2-1,CASRNPSGRAGEQFF,TGTGCCAGCAGGAACCCTAGCGGGAGGGCGGGTGAGCAGTTCTTC
TRBD2,TRBV9,NA,TRBJ2-3,CASSAQTASGGAGYTQYF,TGTGCCAGCAGCGCCCAAACTGCTAGCGGGGGGGCCGGTTATACGCAGTATTTT